The 11 T cell receptor beta chains below come from one sample, sequenced in a study of shared clonotypes between healthy human individuals. Sequencing was performed with immunoSEQ multiplex PCR; in TCRdb, only in-frame clones are kept and a portion is missing. The sample contains about 2.2 million clones, just under 95% of which appear only once. Naive CD8 cells lacked CD45RO and underwent positive selection for CCR7, leaving out terminally differentiated effector memory CD45RA+ cells. What was sequenced was naive CD8+ T cells from PBMCs. These receptors were taken from a man aged 18 to 30 in good health. Some clones in this sample may be carry-over from other donors' samples.

The genes are TRBV27 and TRBJ1-1; D uncertain. The germline CDR1 and CDR2 sequences are MNHEY and SMNVEV (reference sequence). Trimming took 2 bases from V and 5 from J, leaving 15 bases between them. The CDR3 runs 15 residues. In DNA form, the CDR3 reads TGTGCCAGCAGTTTAAAGAGCCCCGTCGGAACTGAAGCTTTCTTT. Translation gives CASSLKSPVGTEAFF.

This rearrangement joins TRBV4-1 to TRBJ2-7; either TRBD1 or TRBD2 may supply D (5 bases each). The V end was cut by 5 bases, the J end by 0 bases, with 14 bases between. Germline-derived CDR1 and CDR2 are MGHRA and YSYEKL. The CDR3 length is 15 residues. DNA for the CDR3: TGCGCCAGCAGCTTTGGGACGCCTAGCTCCTACGAGCAGTACTTC. This encodes CASSFGTPSSYEQYF.

The V and J genes are TRBV19 and TRBJ2-1; D might be TRBD1 (6 bases). From germline, CDR1 is LNHDA and CDR2 SQIVND (reference sequence). The CDR3 is made up of 14 amino acids. The V end lost 5 bases, the J end lost 3 bases, and 11 bases lay between the germline ends. CDR3 nucleotides: TGTGCCAGTAGTCCCTCACAGGGCTACAATGAGCAGTTCTTC. It codes for CASSPSQGYNEQFF.

The chain combines TRBV19 with TRBJ1-5, with D tentatively TRBD1 (6 bases). Germline CDR1 LNHDA, CDR2 SQIVND (reference sequence). The CDR3 is 14 amino acids. Trimming took off 7 bases at V and 10 bases at J, with 20 bases between the two ends. The CDR3 DNA is TGTGCCAGTACAAGCGCCAGCAGGGGAGGACCCCAGCATTTT. This sequence encodes CASTSASRGGPQHF. Full variable domain (remainder filled in from reference TRBV19 and TRBJ1-5): DGGITQSPKYLFRKEGQNVTLSCEQNLNHDAMYWYRQDPGQGLRLIYYSQIVNDFQKGDIAEGYSVSREKKESFPLTVTSAQKNPTAFYLCASTSASRGGPQHFGDGTRLSIL.

The gene calls are TRBV9 and TRBJ2-1; D is possibly TRBD1 (6 bases). V was trimmed by 4 bases and J by 2 bases, leaving 16 bases between them. CDR3 length: 16 amino acids. The germline CDR1 and CDR2 sequences are SGDLS and YYNGEE. The CDR3 sequence: CASSTRRDTTYNEQFF. Written as DNA, the CDR3 is TGTGCCAGCAGCACCCGCCGGGACACCACCTACAATGAGCAGTTCTTC.

This chain links TRBV27 with TRBJ1-2; 8 bases match TRBD1. Germline V lookup: CDR1 MNHEY, CDR2 SMNVEV (reference sequence). There are 16 residues in the CDR3. Trimming removed 2 bases from V and 6 bases from J; junction bases left unmatched: 11. The CDR3 region is CASSLLGQGGIDGYTF. The CDR3 bases are TGTGCCAGCAGTTTACTTGGACAGGGTGGTATAGATGGCTACACCTTC.

The chain links TRBV6-1 to TRBJ2-7; maybe TRBD1 (7 bases). The ends were cut back, 4 bases at V and 4 bases at J, with 14 bases in the middle. Germline assignment: CDR1 MNHNS and CDR2 SASEGT. The CDR3 consists of 14 residues. The CDR3 sequence is CASSAEGGQYEQYF. CDR3 coding DNA: TGTGCCAGCAGTGCCGAGGGGGGACAGTACGAGCAGTACTTC.

The chain carries TRBV10-2 and TRBJ2-5, with D unresolved. The end of the DNA is better explained by TRBJ2-7, so the J call may be wrong. This CDR3 spans 11 amino acids. Germline V lookup: CDR1 WSHSY, CDR2 SAAADI. The chain's CDR3 is CASSRSDEQYF. CDR3 bases: TGCGCCAGCAGCCGGAGTGACGAGCAGTACTTC.

The V and J genes are TRBV27 and TRBJ2-1; a possible D gene is TRBD2 (5 bases). The germline CDR1 and CDR2 sequences are MNHEY and SMNVEV (reference sequence). V gave up 1 base and J gave up 4 bases, with 14 bases separating them. The CDR3 sequence is 16 residues long. The CDR3 nucleotides are TGTGCCAGCAGTTTATTCGATGCGTCGGGGTACAATGAGCAGTTCTTC. Translated: CASSLFDASGYNEQFF.

This chain connects TRBV6-6 to TRBJ1-1; D ambiguous. This CDR3 comprises 14 residues. The germline V gene has CDR1 MNHNY and CDR2 SVGAGI (reference sequence). The V end was cut by 2 bases, the J end by 2 bases, with 9 bases between. The CDR3, as DNA: TGTGCCAGCAGTTACGCAGAAGTTAACACTGAAGCTTTCTTT. It encodes CASSYAEVNTEAFF.

The rearrangement links TRBV27 to TRBJ2-1; perhaps TRBD1 as D (5 bases). The CDR3 is 16 amino acids. Trimming took off 2 bases at V and 2 bases at J, with 13 bases between the two ends. Germline V gene lookup returns CDR1 MNHEY and CDR2 SMNVEV (reference sequence). The chain's CDR3 is CASSLQLQDTYNEQFF. The CDR3, as DNA: TGTGCCAGCAGTTTACAGCTACAGGACACCTACAATGAGCAGTTCTTC.